The 5 T cell receptor beta chains below were found in one sample sequenced in a study of blood T cell repertoires in COVID-19. Profiled with immunoSEQ multiplex PCR; TCRdb holds only in-frame clones, not every one. The table records about 250,000 clones, about 91% of them present only once. Sequences were obtained from peripheral blood. Receptor source: a woman between 25 and 40 years old with COVID-19, enrolled during active disease.

The rearrangement links TRBV15 to TRBJ1-2; 7 positions match TRBD1. This CDR3 region has 12 residues. Germline assignment: CDR1 LNHNV and CDR2 YYDKDF (reference sequence). Germline trimming cut 3 bases from V and 11 bases from J; bases unmatched to any gene: 6. CDR3 nucleotides: TGTGCCACCAGCAGCTTTCAGGGGGAGTACACCTTC. Its protein product is CATSSFQGEYTF.

The chain joins TRBV5-4 to TRBJ1-2, with D perhaps TRBD1 (6 bases). This CDR3 spans 15 amino acids. Germline V gene data show CDR1 as SGHNT and CDR2 as YYREEE (reference sequence). Trimming removed 4 bases from V and 8 bases from J, with 21 bases in between. The CDR3 region is CASSLRYIPTGGYTF. The CDR3, as DNA: TGTGCCAGCAGCCTCCGCTATATACCGACAGGAGGCTACACCTTC.

This clone was seen only once. The chain couples TRBV18 to TRBJ1-5, with 11 positions matching TRBD1. Germline CDR1 is KGHSH and CDR2 is LQKENI. V lost 4 bases and J lost 7; bases outside the gene matches: 3. There are 14 residues in the CDR3. DNA of the CDR3: TGTGCCAGCTCACGGACAGGGGGCGACCAGCCCCAGCATTTT. Translation gives CASSRTGGDQPQHF.

The chain joins TRBV28 to TRBJ2-4, with 9 bases that match TRBD1. V lost 7 bases and J lost 8; bases outside the gene matches: 9. Per the germline V gene, CDR1 is MDHEN and CDR2 is SYDVKM. The CDR3 runs to 14 residues. CDR3 residues: CASTTPRTGDIQYF. CDR3 coding DNA: TGTGCCAGCACCACCCCGCGGACAGGGGACATTCAGTACTTC.

This clone was seen only a few times. The V call is TRBV5-8, the J call TRBJ1-2; possibly TRBD1 for D (6 bases). Germline CDR1 SGHTS, CDR2 YDEGEE. This CDR3 comprises 14 residues. Trimming shortened V by 3 bases and J by 7 bases, and 16 bases separated the two germline ends. The CDR3 DNA reads as TGTGCCAGCAGCTACGGACAGCCCGCTGGTGGCTACACCTTC. Its translation: CASSYGQPAGGYTF.